This T cell receptor beta chain derives from a study of blood T cell repertoires in COVID-19. In the study overall: The United States, Italy and Spain were the sources of the acute and convalescent COVID-19 samples.

In the original workflow: Scientists estimated how many nucleated cells there were by amplifying reference gene primers. Sequencing used immunoSEQ multiplex PCR; TCRdb keeps in-frame clones, though not all of them. The V and J calls and clone size are taken from that table; D and trimming were inferred from the DNA. The sample lists 190,000 or so clones; under 90% were seen once. The CDR3 spans 13 residues. The V segment lost 5 bases and the J segment 1 base; nucleotides outside the gene matches: 1. CDR1 GTSNPN and CDR2 SVGIG come from the germline V gene (reference sequence). V gene TRBV30 combines with J gene TRBJ2-5; TRBD1 matches 10 bases. This TCR was sampled from a man in his forties with acute or convalescent COVID-19. The sample taken for sequencing was peripheral blood. The CDR3 region is CAWGQGVQETQYF. The CDR3 DNA reads TGTGCCTGGGGACAGGGGGTCCAAGAGACCCAGTACTTC.